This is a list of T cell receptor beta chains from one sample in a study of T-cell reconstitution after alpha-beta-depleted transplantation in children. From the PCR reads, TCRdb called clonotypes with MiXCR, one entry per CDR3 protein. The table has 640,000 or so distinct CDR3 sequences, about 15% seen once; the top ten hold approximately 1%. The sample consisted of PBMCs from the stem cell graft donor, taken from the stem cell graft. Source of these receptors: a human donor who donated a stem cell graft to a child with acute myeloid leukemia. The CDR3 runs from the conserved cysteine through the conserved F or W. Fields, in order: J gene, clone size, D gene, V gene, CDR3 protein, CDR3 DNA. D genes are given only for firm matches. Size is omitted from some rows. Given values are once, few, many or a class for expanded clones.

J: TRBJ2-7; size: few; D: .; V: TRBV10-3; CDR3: CAISESGQQEQYF; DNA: TGTGCCATCAGTGAGTCGGGACAACAAGAGCAGTACTTC
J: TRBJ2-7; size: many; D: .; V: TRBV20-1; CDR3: CSASDAYEQYF; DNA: TGCAGTGCTAGCGACGCCTACGAGCAGTACTTC
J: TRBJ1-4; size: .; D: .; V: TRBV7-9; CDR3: CAGGNNEKLFF; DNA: TGTGCCGGGGGGAACAATGAAAAACTGTTTTTT
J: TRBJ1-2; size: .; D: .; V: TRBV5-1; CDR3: CASSFATRSAYGYTF; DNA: TGCGCCAGCAGCTTCGCTACTCGGAGTGCCTATGGCTACACCTTC
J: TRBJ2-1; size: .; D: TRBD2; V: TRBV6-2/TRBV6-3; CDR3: CASSGGGYGEQFF; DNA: TGTGCCAGTAGCGGGGGGGGATATGGTGAGCAGTTCTTC
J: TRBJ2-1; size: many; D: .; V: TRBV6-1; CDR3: CASSDSINEQFF; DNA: TGTGCCAGCAGTGACTCCATCAATGAGCAGTTCTTC
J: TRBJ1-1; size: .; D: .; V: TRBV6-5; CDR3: CASSLRRGGAFF; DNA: TGTGCCAGCAGTCTCCGCCGGGGGGGGGCTTTCTTT
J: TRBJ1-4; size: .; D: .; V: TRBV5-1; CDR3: CASSPEAGTNEKLFF; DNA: TGCGCCAGCAGCCCCGAGGCGGGAACTAATGAAAAACTGTTTTTT
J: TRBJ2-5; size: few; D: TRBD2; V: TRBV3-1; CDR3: CASSQGGSGETQYF; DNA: TGTGCCAGCAGCCAAGGGGGTAGCGGGGAGACCCAGTACTTC
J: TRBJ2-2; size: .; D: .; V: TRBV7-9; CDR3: CASSLVVIGGELFF; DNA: TGTGCCAGCAGCTTAGTTGTAATCGGCGGGGAGCTGTTTTTT
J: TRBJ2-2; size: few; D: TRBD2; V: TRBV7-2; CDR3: CASSPPGLAGRELFF; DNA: TGTGCCAGCAGCCCGCCAGGACTAGCGGGTCGGGAGCTGTTTTTT
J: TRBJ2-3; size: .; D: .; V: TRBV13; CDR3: CASSSYPGWGGTDTQYF; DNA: TGTGCCAGCAGCTCCTACCCCGGGTGGGGGGGCACAGATACGCAGTATTTT
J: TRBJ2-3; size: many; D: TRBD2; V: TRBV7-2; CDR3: CASSLEGLGHLYTQYF; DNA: TGTGCCAGCAGCTTAGAGGGACTAGGCCATCTTTATACGCAGTATTTT
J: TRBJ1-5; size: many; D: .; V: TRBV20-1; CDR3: CSALSPGRPQHF; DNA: TGCAGTGCTCTAAGCCCTGGACGGCCCCAGCATTTT
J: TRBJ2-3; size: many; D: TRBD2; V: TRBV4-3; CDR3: CASSQDNGGAGTDTQYF; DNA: TGCGCCAGCAGCCAAGACAACGGGGGGGCCGGCACAGATACGCAGTATTTT
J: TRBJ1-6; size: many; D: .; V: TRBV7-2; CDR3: CASSLGRTVHNSPLHF; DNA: TGTGCCAGCAGCTTAGGCCGGACAGTACATAATTCACCCCTCCACTTT
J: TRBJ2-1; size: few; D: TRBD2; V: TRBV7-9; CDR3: CASSALAGQFF; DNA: TGTGCCAGCAGCGCACTAGCGGGGCAGTTCTTC
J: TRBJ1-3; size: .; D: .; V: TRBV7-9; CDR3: CASSLVAVSGNTIYF; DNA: TGTGCCAGCAGCTTAGTCGCGGTCTCTGGAAACACCATATATTTT
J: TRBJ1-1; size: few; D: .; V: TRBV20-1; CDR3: CSARKGYTEAFF; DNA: TGCAGTGCTAGGAAGGGTTACACTGAAGCTTTCTTT
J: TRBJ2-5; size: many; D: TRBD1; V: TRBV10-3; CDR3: CAIRRTGQETQYF; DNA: TGTGCCATCAGACGGACAGGTCAAGAGACCCAGTACTTC
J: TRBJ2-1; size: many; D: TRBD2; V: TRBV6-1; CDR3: CASSTPGTSGGPLNEQFF; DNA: TGTGCCAGCAGCACCCCCGGGACTAGCGGGGGGCCCCTGAATGAGCAGTTCTTC
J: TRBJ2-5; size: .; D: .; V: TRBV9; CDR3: CASSVETMGKETQYF; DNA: TGTGCCAGCAGCGTAGAAACTATGGGGAAAGAGACCCAGTACTTC
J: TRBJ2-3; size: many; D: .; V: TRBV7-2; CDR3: CATGTGRTTDTQYF; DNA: TGTGCCACAGGGACGGGACGAACGACGGATACGCAGTATTTT
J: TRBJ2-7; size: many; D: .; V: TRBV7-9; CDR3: CASSPTGYEQYF; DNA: TGTGCCAGCAGCCCAACGGGCTACGAGCAGTACTTC
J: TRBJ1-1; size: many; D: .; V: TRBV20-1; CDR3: CSARGKGRNTEAFF; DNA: TGCAGTGCTAGAGGGAAGGGAAGGAACACTGAAGCTTTCTTT
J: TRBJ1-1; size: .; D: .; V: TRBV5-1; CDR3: CASSRGKGSEAFF; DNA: TGCGCCAGCTCTAGGGGGAAAGGGTCTGAAGCTTTCTTT
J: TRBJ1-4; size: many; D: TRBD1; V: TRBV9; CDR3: CASSVRQGGEKLFF; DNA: TGTGCCAGCAGCGTACGGCAGGGGGGTGAAAAACTGTTTTTT
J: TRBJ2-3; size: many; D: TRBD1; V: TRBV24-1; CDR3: CATGISDRGTDTQYF; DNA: TGTGCCACCGGTATTTCGGACAGGGGCACAGATACGCAGTATTTT
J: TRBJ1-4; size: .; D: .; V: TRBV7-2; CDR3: CASTVSEKLFF; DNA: TGTGCCAGCACCGTCTCCGAAAAACTGTTTTTT
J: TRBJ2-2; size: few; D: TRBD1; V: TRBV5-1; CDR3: CASSHHVAGQGGSNTGELFF; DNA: TGCGCCAGCAGTCACCACGTGGCAGGACAGGGTGGCTCGAACACCGGGGAGCTGTTTTTT
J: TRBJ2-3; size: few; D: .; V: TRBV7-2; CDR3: CASSWNRADTQYF; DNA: TGTGCCAGCAGCTGGAACAGGGCAGATACGCAGTATTTT
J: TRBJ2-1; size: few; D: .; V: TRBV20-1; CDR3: CSARGGEYEQFF; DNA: TGCAGTGCTAGAGGAGGGGAGTATGAGCAGTTCTTC
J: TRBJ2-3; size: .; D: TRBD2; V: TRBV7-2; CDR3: CASTRNSLAGGTDTQYF; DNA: TGTGCCAGCACCCGAAACTCGCTAGCGGGGGGCACAGATACGCAGTATTTT
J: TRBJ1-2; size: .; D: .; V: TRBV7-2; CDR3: CASSLDRPTYGYTF; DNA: TGTGCCAGCAGCTTAGACAGGCCCACCTATGGCTACACCTTC
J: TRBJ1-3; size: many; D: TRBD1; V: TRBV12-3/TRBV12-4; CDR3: CASSVQGLSGNTIYF; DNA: TGTGCCAGCAGTGTACAGGGGTTATCTGGAAACACCATATATTTT
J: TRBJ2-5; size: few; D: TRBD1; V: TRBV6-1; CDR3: CASGLPGQPKETQYF; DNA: TGTGCCAGCGGGCTCCCGGGACAGCCAAAAGAGACCCAGTACTTC
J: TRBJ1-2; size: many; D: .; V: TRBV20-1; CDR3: CSAPLGGVYGYTF; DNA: TGCAGTGCCCCTCTTGGGGGGGTCTATGGCTACACCTTC
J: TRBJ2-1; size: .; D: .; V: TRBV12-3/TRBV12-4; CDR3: CASSFLRYNEQFF; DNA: TGTGCCAGCAGTTTTCTCAGGTACAATGAGCAGTTCTTC
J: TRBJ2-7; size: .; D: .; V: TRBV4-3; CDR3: CASSQDNPTYEQYF; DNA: TGCGCCAGCAGCCAAGATAACCCGACCTACGAGCAGTACTTC
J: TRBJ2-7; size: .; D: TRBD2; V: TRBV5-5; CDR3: CASSFGLAGVSYEQYF; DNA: TGTGCCAGCAGCTTTGGACTAGCGGGGGTCTCCTACGAGCAGTACTTC
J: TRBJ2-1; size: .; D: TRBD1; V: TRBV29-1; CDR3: CSVELPSGGSSYNEQFF; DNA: TGCAGCGTTGAACTCCCCTCAGGGGGCAGCTCCTACAATGAGCAGTTCTTC
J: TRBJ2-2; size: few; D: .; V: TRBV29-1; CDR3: CSASSGELFF; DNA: TGCAGTGCTTCTTCCGGGGAGCTGTTTTTT
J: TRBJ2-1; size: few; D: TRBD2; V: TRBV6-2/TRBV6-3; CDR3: CASSRLAGYEQFF; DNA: TGTGCCAGCAGTCGCCTAGCGGGCTATGAGCAGTTCTTC
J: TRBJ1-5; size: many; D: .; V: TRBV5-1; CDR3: CASSLFAGKNQPQHF; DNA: TGCGCCAGCAGCTTGTTTGCAGGGAAGAATCAGCCCCAGCATTTT
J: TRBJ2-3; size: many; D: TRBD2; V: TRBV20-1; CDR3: CSAFPAGGTTQAQYF; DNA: TGCAGTGCTTTCCCAGCGGGGGGGACGACGCAGGCGCAGTATTTT